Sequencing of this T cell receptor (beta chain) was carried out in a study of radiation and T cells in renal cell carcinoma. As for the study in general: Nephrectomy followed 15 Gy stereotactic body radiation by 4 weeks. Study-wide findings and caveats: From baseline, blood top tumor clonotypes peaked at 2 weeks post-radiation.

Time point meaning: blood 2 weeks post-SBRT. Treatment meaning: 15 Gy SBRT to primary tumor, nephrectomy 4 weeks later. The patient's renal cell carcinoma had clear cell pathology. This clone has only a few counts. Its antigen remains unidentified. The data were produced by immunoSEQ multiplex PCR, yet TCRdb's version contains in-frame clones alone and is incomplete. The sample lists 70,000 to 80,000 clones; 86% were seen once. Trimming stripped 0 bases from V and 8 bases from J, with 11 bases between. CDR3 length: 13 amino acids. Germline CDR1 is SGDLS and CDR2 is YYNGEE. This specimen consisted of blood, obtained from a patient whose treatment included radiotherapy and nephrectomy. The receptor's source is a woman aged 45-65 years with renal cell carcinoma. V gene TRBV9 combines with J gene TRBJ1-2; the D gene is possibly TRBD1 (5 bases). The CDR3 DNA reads TGTGCCAGCAGCGTAGGGACATCGCGCGGCTACACCTTC. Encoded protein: CASSVGTSRGYTF.